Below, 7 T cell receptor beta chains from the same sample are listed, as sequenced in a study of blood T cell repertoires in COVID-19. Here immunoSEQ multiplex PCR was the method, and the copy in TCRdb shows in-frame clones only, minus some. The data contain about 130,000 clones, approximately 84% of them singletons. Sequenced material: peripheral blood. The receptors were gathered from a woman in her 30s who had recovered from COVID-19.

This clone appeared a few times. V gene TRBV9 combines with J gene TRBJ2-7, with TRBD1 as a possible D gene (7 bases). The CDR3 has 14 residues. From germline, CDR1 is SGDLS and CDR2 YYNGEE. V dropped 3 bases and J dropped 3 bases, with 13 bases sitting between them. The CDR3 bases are TGTGCCAGCAGCGCGAGACAGGGAGGCTACGAGCAGTACTTC. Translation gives CASSARQGGYEQYF.

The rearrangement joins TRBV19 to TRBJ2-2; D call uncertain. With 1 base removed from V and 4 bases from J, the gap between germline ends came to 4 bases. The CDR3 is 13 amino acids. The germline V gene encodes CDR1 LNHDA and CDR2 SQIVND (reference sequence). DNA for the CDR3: TGTGCCAGTAGTATAGGTATCACCGGGGAGCTGTTTTTT. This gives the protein CASSIGITGELFF.

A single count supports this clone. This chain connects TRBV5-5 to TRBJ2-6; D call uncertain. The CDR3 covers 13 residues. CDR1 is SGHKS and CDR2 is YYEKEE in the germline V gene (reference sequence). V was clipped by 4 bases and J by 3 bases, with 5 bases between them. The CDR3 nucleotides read TGTGCCAGCAGCCCGGGTGGGGCCAACGTCCTGACTTTC. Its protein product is CASSPGGANVLTF.

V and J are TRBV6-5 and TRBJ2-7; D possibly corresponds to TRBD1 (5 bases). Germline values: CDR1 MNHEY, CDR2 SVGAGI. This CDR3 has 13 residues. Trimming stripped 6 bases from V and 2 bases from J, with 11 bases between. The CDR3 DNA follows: TGTGCCAGCAGACTGACAGAAACCTACGAGCAGTACTTC. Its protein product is CASRLTETYEQYF.

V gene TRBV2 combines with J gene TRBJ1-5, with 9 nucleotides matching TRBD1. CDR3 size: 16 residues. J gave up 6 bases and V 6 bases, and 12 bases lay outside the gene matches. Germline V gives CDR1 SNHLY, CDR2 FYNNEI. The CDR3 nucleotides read TGTGCCAGCAGCTGGAGGGACAGGGTAGGAGGTCAGCCCCAGCATTTT. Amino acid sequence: CASSWRDRVGGQPQHF.

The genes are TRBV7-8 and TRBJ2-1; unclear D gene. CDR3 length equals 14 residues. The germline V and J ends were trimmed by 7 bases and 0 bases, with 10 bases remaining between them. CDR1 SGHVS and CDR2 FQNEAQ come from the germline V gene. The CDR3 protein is CASMPLSSYNEQFF. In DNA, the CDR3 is TGTGCCAGCATGCCCTTGAGCTCCTACAATGAGCAGTTCTTC.

In DNA form, the CDR3 reads TGTGCCAGCAGCATGAGGGAGCAGCCCCAGCATTTT. It yields the protein CASSMREQPQHF. The chain links TRBV7-8 to TRBJ1-5; D is unclear. Trimming removed 5 bases from V and 7 bases from J, with 9 bases in between. Germline CDR1 SGHVS, CDR2 FQNEAQ. This CDR3 has 12 amino acids.